The rows below give T cell receptor beta chains drawn from one sample of a study of T cell responses to AZD1222 COVID-19 vaccine. The data were produced by immunoSEQ multiplex PCR, yet TCRdb's version contains in-frame clones alone and is incomplete. The sample includes about 120,000 clones, approximately 90% of them seen just once. This specimen was peripheral blood, taken on day 0 of AZD1222 vaccination. The receptor source for this set is an adult in good health. CDR3s include the opening cysteine and the closing phenylalanine or tryptophan. Each record gives: V gene, J gene, CDR3 protein.

V: TRBV14; J: TRBJ2-7; CDR3: CASSHPMGSGSYEQYF
V: TRBV27; J: TRBJ2-7; CDR3: CASSLRQGSYEQYF
V: TRBV5-1; J: TRBJ2-5; CDR3: CASSSGMLGTYTQETQYF
V: TRBV3-1/TRBV3-2; J: TRBJ1-4; CDR3: CASSSRERNEKLFF
V: TRBV11-3; J: TRBJ2-2; CDR3: CASSTEGQIAGTGELFF
V: TRBV5-5; J: TRBJ2-7; CDR3: CASSLMPTGGRNEQYF
V: TRBV7-2; J: TRBJ1-5; CDR3: CASSPRQGGNQPQHF
V: TRBV7-6; J: TRBJ1-1; CDR3: CASSSLPRVAEAFF
V: TRBV28; J: TRBJ2-5; CDR3: CASSSLRGLGRETQYF
V: TRBV6-5; J: TRBJ2-3; CDR3: CASSYPPTDTQYF
V: TRBV19; J: TRBJ2-5; CDR3: CASRRGASGETQYF
V: TRBV4-1; J: TRBJ1-1; CDR3: CASSPSAGGEHTSEAFF
V: TRBV6-4; J: TRBJ2-1; CDR3: CASSDISRPRWNEQFF
V: TRBV5-6; J: TRBJ1-4; CDR3: CASSSYDRGREKLFF
V: TRBV30; J: TRBJ1-2; CDR3: CAWSGIGTEGYGYTF
V: TRBV4-2; J: TRBJ2-7; CDR3: CASSWGGEPLEQYF
V: TRBV28; J: TRBJ1-2; CDR3: CASSLGPGHGNYGYTF
V: TRBV29-1; J: TRBJ1-5; CDR3: CSVAIGGQGDQPQHF
V: TRBV7-9; J: TRBJ1-4; CDR3: CASSSQGTNEKLFF
V: TRBV5-4; J: TRBJ2-3; CDR3: CASSLLLAGSTDTQYF
V: TRBV11-2; J: TRBJ1-4; CDR3: CASTRGWSGATNEKLFF
V: TRBV3-1/TRBV3-2; J: TRBJ2-7; CDR3: CASSQGPSIYEQYF
V: TRBV7-8; J: TRBJ1-4; CDR3: CASSSSRDSLGGEKLFF
V: TRBV6-2/TRBV6-3; J: TRBJ2-1; CDR3: CASSYGLAVYNEQFF
V: TRBV19; J: TRBJ1-1; CDR3: CASSIQLQGTEAFF
V: TRBV3-1/TRBV3-2; J: TRBJ2-3; CDR3: CASSILPRRGDTQYF
V: TRBV4-1; J: TRBJ1-4; CDR3: CASSQEGTRRNEKLFF
V: TRBV7-9; J: TRBJ2-7; CDR3: CASSQAQGGDYEQYF
V: TRBV19; J: TRBJ1-6; CDR3: CASSTGGNYNSPLHF
V: TRBV15; J: TRBJ1-4; CDR3: CATSRDRRVLFF
V: TRBV14; J: TRBJ1-1; CDR3: CASSQTRGRGLAFF
V: TRBV28; J: TRBJ1-2; CDR3: CASSPGGTGLRGGYTF
V: TRBV6-5; J: TRBJ1-1; CDR3: CASTRQGGFGAFF
V: TRBV3-1/TRBV3-2; J: TRBJ2-6; CDR3: CASSSSGANVLTF
V: TRBV7-5; J: TRBJ1-3; CDR3: CARSWAGDRGNTIYF
V: TRBV19; J: TRBJ1-1; CDR3: CASSIASDIMNTEAFF
V: TRBV27; J: TRBJ2-7; CDR3: CASSSSPDYEQYF